The 30 T cell receptor beta chains listed next were all sequenced from one sample in a study of tumor and adjacent non-tumor tissue in lung cancer. No cell sorting was done before RNA was extracted from the tissue. The library came from three nested PCR rounds adapted from ARM-PCR protocols. MiXCR, applied by TCRdb to the multiplex PCR reads, yields one record per CDR3 protein. The table lists roughly 120,000 distinct CDR3 sequences, 84% of them singletons, with about 22% in the top ten. Sequences were obtained from lung tumor tissue. The receptors derive from a man between 65 and 85 years old with non-small cell lung cancer.

Concerning this clonotype: Since no conserved phenylalanine or tryptophan closes the CDR3, a read error is the likely cause. This chain connects TRBV6-5 to TRBJ2-7; perhaps TRBD1 as D (7 bases). This CDR3 spans 15 amino acids. Germline V gene lookup returns CDR1 MNHEY and CDR2 SVGAGI. The CDR3 here is CASSYSTGTAYEQYS. The DNA of the CDR3 is TGTGCCAGCAGTTACTCGACAGGGACTGCCTATGAGCAGTACTCC.

This clonotype showed up just once. This sequence joins TRBV5-6 and TRBJ2-7; 10 nucleotides match TRBD2. V trimming: 6 bases; J trimming: 4 bases; junction bases outside the gene matches: 10. The germline CDR1 and CDR2 sequences are SGHDT and YYEEEE. The CDR3 spans 15 residues. The CDR3 nucleotides read TGTGCCAGCAACATTCCCTTAGCGGGGGGATACGAGCAGTACTTC. Residues: CASNIPLAGGYEQYF. The variable domain in full, with the rest retrieved from reference TRBV5-6 and TRBJ2-7, is DAGVTQSPTHLIKTRGQQVTLRCSPKSGHDTVSWYQQALGQGPQFIFQYYEEEERQRGNFPDRFSGHQFPNYSSELNVNALLLGDSALYLCASNIPLAGGYEQYFGPGTRLTVT.

This clonotype was seen more than once but under ten times. One junction end does not reproduce the germline sequence, and a read error may be involved. The V call is TRBV29-1, the J call TRBJ2-2, with TRBD2 matching over 7 bases. In germline, CDR1 is SQVTM, CDR2 ANQGSEA. This CDR3 contains 14 residues. CDR3 region: CSSDVAGGTGELFF. CDR3 coding DNA: TGCAGCTCTGACGTAGCGGGTGGCACCGGGGAACTGTTTTTT.

To note about this clonotype: The germline gene is not matched at one end of the junction; a read error may be the cause. The chain uses TRBV29-1 and TRBJ2-3; 7 nucleotides match TRBD1. The CDR3 runs 12 residues. In germline, CDR1 is SQVTM, CDR2 ANQGSEA. As DNA, the CDR3 is TGCAGCGTTGGTGCCCAGGGGGATACGCAATATTTT. Translating it yields CSVGAQGDTQYF.

This clonotype was seen a handful of times. Just one base apart from a much larger clone, this may be a read error. V gene TRBV9 combines with J gene TRBJ2-2; maybe TRBD1 (6 bases). The CDR3 has 14 residues. Looked up from germline, CDR1 is SGDLS and CDR2 is YYNGEE. V was cut by 3 bases and J by 3 bases, with 9 bases left in between. This CDR3 reads CASSEEGDTGELFF. The CDR3 nucleotides read TGTGCCAGCAGCGAAGAGGGGGACACCGGGGAGCTGTTTTTT.

For this clonotype: The junction shows a germline mismatch at one end, possibly a read error. The J gene is TRBJ1-5, the V gene TRBV4-3, with TRBD1 matching 8 bases. There are 14 residues in the CDR3. CDR1 and CDR2 (germline): LGHNA, YSLEER. DNA for the CDR3: TGTACCAGCTCCAGTAGGACAGGGAACGAACCCCAGCATTTT. It yields the protein CTSSSRTGNEPQHF.

Regarding this clonotype: A much more abundant neighbour one base away suggests this may be a read error. The V call is TRBV28, the J call TRBJ1-5; D is unresolved. CDR3 length: 11 amino acids. Germline loops: CDR1 MDHEN, CDR2 SYDVKM. CDR3 region: CVSSGNQPQHF. As DNA, the CDR3 is TGTGTCAGCAGTGGCAATCAGCCCCAGCATTTT.

Regarding this clonotype: At one boundary the junction diverges from the germline segment, which might be a read error. The rearrangement uses TRBV4-1 and TRBJ2-5; 11 nucleotides align to TRBD2. Germline CDR1 and CDR2: MGHRA and YSYEKL. CDR3 length: 14 amino acids. In nucleotides, the CDR3 is TGCACCAGCAGCGCTAGCGGGGGGCAGAAGATCCAGTACTTC. This gives the protein CTSSASGGQKIQYF.

This clonotype showed up just once. At one end the junction does not follow the germline gene, possibly because of a read error. The J gene is TRBJ2-1, the V gene TRBV10-3; perhaps TRBD2 as D (6 bases). CDR1 is ENHRY, CDR2 SYGVKD, per germline. The CDR3 loop spans 16 amino acids. The CDR3: CTFRSHTIGSYNEQFF. CDR3 sequence (DNA): TGTACCTTCAGGTCCCACACTATCGGGAGTTACAATGAGCAATTCTTC.

As concerns this clonotype: A read error may account for a junction end that differs from germline. J is TRBJ1-1 and V is TRBV20-1; D is unresolved. CDR3 length: 11 residues. The germline V gene encodes CDR1 DFQATT and CDR2 SNEGSKA (reference sequence). In DNA form, the CDR3 reads TGCAGTGGTAGAGGAACGATTGATGCTTTCTTT. Translation: CSGRGTIDAFF.

V usage is TRBV29-1 and J usage is TRBJ2-2; D unclear. V gave up 7 bases and J gave up 8 bases, with 11 bases separating them. Germline V gene data show CDR1 as SQVTM and CDR2 as ANQGSEA. CDR3 length: 11 amino acids. The CDR3 sequence: CSGGDAGELFF. The CDR3 nucleotides are TGCAGCGGAGGCGACGCAGGGGAGCTGTTTTTT.

For this clonotype: The junction does not match germline at one end; this may be a read error. V and J are TRBV29-1 and TRBJ1-6; 8 bases align to TRBD1. CDR3 length: 13 amino acids. Germline V gene lookup returns CDR1 SQVTM and CDR2 ANQGSEA. The CDR3 region has the DNA TGCAGCGTGACTGGGACAGGCAATTCACACCTACGCTTT. Translating gives CSVTGTGNSHLRF.

V and J are TRBV2 and TRBJ1-3; D uncertain. Germline values: CDR1 SNHLY, CDR2 FYNNEI. This CDR3 region has 12 residues. Trimming cost V 2 bases and J 6 bases, with 5 bases left between them. The CDR3 region is CASSENVNTIYF. CDR3 bases: TGTGCCAGCAGTGAAAACGTAAACACCATATATTTT.

This chain joins TRBV5-1 and TRBJ1-1; D not resolved. Per germline, CDR1 SGHRS and CDR2 YFSETQ. The V end lost 8 bases, the J end lost 0 bases, and 23 bases lay between the germline ends. This CDR3 comprises 17 residues. The CDR3 is CASNLEPEAMLNTEAFF. The DNA for the CDR3 is TGCGCCAGTAACTTGGAACCGGAAGCAATGTTGAACACTGAAGCTTTCTTT.

V usage is TRBV29-1 and J usage is TRBJ2-7, with D possibly being TRBD2 (5 bases). Germline values: CDR1 SQVTM, CDR2 ANQGSEA. V dropped 5 bases and J dropped 6 bases, with 17 bases sitting between them. The CDR3 covers 13 residues. CDR3 region: CSVLASWNCEQYF. For the CDR3, the DNA is TGCAGCGTTCTAGCTAGCTGGAACTGCGAGCAGTACTTC.

Remarks on this clonotype: The junction and the germline gene differ at one end; a read error may be behind it. The rearrangement joins TRBV29-1 to TRBJ2-2, with D possibly matching TRBD2 (6 bases). There are 14 residues in the CDR3. Germline V gene data show CDR1 as SQVTM and CDR2 as ANQGSEA. In DNA, the CDR3 is TGCAGCGCTGACTTAGTGGGGGGTACCGGGGAACTGTTTTTT. It specifies CSADLVGGTGELFF.

This clonotype has a single count. The chain recombines TRBV20-1 with TRBJ1-4; 11 positions agree with TRBD1. V was pared by 6 bases and J by 5 bases, with 14 bases of the junction left unmatched. The length of the CDR3 is 17 residues. Germline assignment: CDR1 DFQATT and CDR2 SNEGSKA (reference sequence). CDR3 sequence (DNA): TGCAGTGCGAATGGGACAGGGGGGTCCGACTGGAATGAAAAACTGTTTTTT. It is translated as CSANGTGGSDWNEKLFF.

On this clonotype itself: A read error may produce the germline difference seen at one junction end. The genes are TRBV7-8 and TRBJ1-4; D ambiguous. The V gene's germline CDR1 is SGHVS and CDR2 FQNEAQ. The CDR3 is 16 amino acids. DNA of the CDR3: TGTGCCAGCACCTTAGATCTGTTCCGGGTAAATGAAAAAGTGTTTTTT. This encodes CASTLDLFRVNEKVFF.

This clonotype was counted a single time. One end of the junction is discordant with germline, which a read error may explain. The chain recombines TRBV29-1 with TRBJ1-2; D call uncertain. This CDR3 is built from 12 residues. Germline CDR1 is SQVTM and CDR2 is ANQGSEA. The CDR3 nucleotides read TGCAGCGTTGCCGGCAGAATCTATGTCTACACCTTC. Translating gives CSVAGRIYVYTF.

The chain combines TRBV11-2 with TRBJ1-1; tentative D call: TRBD1 (5 bases). With 7 bases removed from V and 9 bases from J, the gap between germline ends came to 21 bases. Germline V gives CDR1 SGHAT, CDR2 FQNNGV. The CDR3 runs 14 residues. The CDR3 sequence: CASIRAGGNTKAFF. CDR3 DNA sequence: TGTGCCAGCATTAGGGCGGGGGGGAATACTAAAGCTTTCTTT.

Concerning this clonotype: The conserved final phenylalanine or tryptophan is absent from the CDR3, which likely points to a read error. The CDR3 sequence is CASSRQGEGNQPQHI. In DNA form, the CDR3 reads TGTGCCAGCAGTCGACAGGGAGAGGGGAATCAGCCCCAGCATATT. The genes are TRBV6-2 or TRBV6-3 and TRBJ1-5, with 7 bases aligning to TRBD1. V shed 5 bases and J 4 bases; nucleotides not matched to a gene: 8. The V gene's germline CDR1 is MNHEY and CDR2 SVGEGT. The CDR3 runs 15 residues.

This clonotype was seen at least ten times. CDR3 sequence (DNA): TGTGCCAGTACCGATCGGGACAGAGGAAATTCACCCCTCCACTTT. Its protein is CASTDRDRGNSPLHF. The chain is built from TRBV19 and TRBJ1-6, with TRBD1 matching over 7 bases. V shed 7 bases and J 7 bases; nucleotides not matched to a gene: 10. The CDR3 runs to 15 residues. The V gene's germline CDR1 is LNHDA and CDR2 SQIVND (reference sequence).

About this clonotype: Without the conserved terminal phenylalanine or tryptophan, this CDR3 likely stems from a read error. The limits of the CDR3 on the DNA are not certain, so only TCRdb's listed CDR3 is given. This chain connects TRBV12-3 or TRBV12-4 to TRBJ1-6; the D call TRBD1 from the table was never checked on the DNA. The length of the CDR3 is 14 amino acids, counting both ends. CDR3 loop: CASSPGQDNLPFHC.

This rearrangement joins TRBV11-3 to TRBJ2-1; 14 bases line up with TRBD2. The CDR3 is 17 residues long. CDR1 is SGHNT and CDR2 is YENEEA in the germline V gene. The DNA of the CDR3 is TGTACCGGCAGCCTGCTAGGGACTAGCGGGGGCTACAATGAGCAGTTCTTC. It translates to CTGSLLGTSGGYNEQFF.

About this clonotype itself: The germline gene is not matched at one end of the junction; a read error may be the cause. The chain is built from TRBV6-2 or TRBV6-3 and TRBJ2-3; D gene uncertain. Germline V gene sequence: CDR1 MNHEY, CDR2 SVGEGT. This CDR3 contains 17 residues. The CDR3, as DNA: TGTGCCAGCAGTTACCTGATGAGAGTAGGCCACCAGGATACGCAGAATTTT. Its translation: CASSYLMRVGHQDTQNF.

This clonotype occurred a few times. One base away lies a much larger clone, so this may be a sequencing read error. V usage is TRBV12-3 or TRBV12-4 and J usage is TRBJ2-7; no definite D call. The length of the CDR3 is 12 residues. The CDR3 protein is CASGFSLYEQYF. CDR3 in DNA: TGTGCCAGCGGTTTCTCACTCTACGAGCAGTACTTC.

By share of the sample, this clonotype is medium-sized. This rearrangement joins TRBV29-1 to TRBJ1-4; D not resolved. Between the trimmed V and J ends, which lost 7 bases and 6 bases, there was a span of 9 bases. This CDR3 spans 11 amino acids. Looked up from germline, CDR1 is SQVTM and CDR2 is ANQGSEA. This chain's CDR3 is CSGTEDEKLFF. The CDR3 region has the DNA TGCAGCGGGACGGAAGATGAAAAACTGTTTTTT.

Remarks on this clonotype: In this CDR3 the conserved last residue, phenylalanine or tryptophan, is missing, so a read error is likely. V and J are TRBV6-2 or TRBV6-3 and TRBJ2-3, with 10 positions matching TRBD2. The CDR3 sequence is 15 residues long. Per the germline V gene, CDR1 is MNHEY and CDR2 is SVGEGT. V shed 4 bases, J shed 10 bases, and the junction held 11 bases outside the gene matches. The CDR3 sequence: CASSCASGSWVAQYL. The CDR3 region has the DNA TGTGCCAGCAGTTGTGCTAGCGGGAGTTGGGTTGCGCAGTATTTA.

As for this clonotype: The CDR3 end shows no conserved phenylalanine or tryptophan, and so a read error is likely. V is TRBV11-2 and J is TRBJ2-7; unclear D gene. With 5 bases removed from V and 9 bases from J, the gap between germline ends came to 20 bases. Germline lookup yields CDR1 SGHAT and CDR2 FQNNGV. The length of the CDR3 is 14 residues. In DNA, the CDR3 is TGTGCCAGCAGCGGGGATAGCATAAGCTACAGGCAGTACCTC. Translating it yields CASSGDSISYRQYL.

Turning to this clonotype: An end of the junction does not agree with germline; a read error may underlie this. The rearrangement links TRBV4-1 to TRBJ2-1; the match to TRBD2 covers 7 bases. This CDR3 is built from 15 residues. The germline CDR1 and CDR2 sequences are MGHRA and YSYEKL. The CDR3 DNA is TGTGCCACCAGCCACGGGGGGTTTTTTGGTAATGAGCAGTTCTTC. This codes for CATSHGGFFGNEQFF.